These 10 T cell receptor beta chains were all obtained from the same sample, sequenced in a study of blood T cell repertoires in COVID-19. The protocol was immunoSEQ multiplex PCR, while the TCRdb copy is restricted to in-frame clones and leaves out a portion. The sample lists about 300,000 clones, 80% to 95% occurring once. Specimen: PBMCs or T cells enriched from blood (not recorded which). The origin of the receptors is a woman in her twenties or thirties who had recovered from COVID-19.

V gene TRBV4-2 combines with J gene TRBJ2-3; D might be TRBD2 (6 bases). The CDR3 spans 16 residues. The germline gives CDR1 LGHNA, CDR2 YNFKEQ. Trimming took off 0 bases at V and 4 bases at J, with 14 bases between the two ends. CDR3 amino acids: CASSQDASSGADTQYF. The CDR3 nucleotides are TGTGCCAGCAGCCAAGATGCCTCGTCGGGGGCAGATACGCAGTATTTT.

The chain links TRBV30 to TRBJ1-5; 11 nucleotides match TRBD1. Germline loops: CDR1 GTSNPN, CDR2 SVGIG (reference sequence). The junction had 11 bases not matched to a gene; V was cut back by 2 bases and J by 2 bases. There are 18 residues in the CDR3. The CDR3 coding sequence is TGTGCCTGGAGTACATGGGACAGGGGGTCTTTTGGCAATCAGCCCCAGCATTTT. Translated, it gives CAWSTWDRGSFGNQPQHF. The full variable domain, in which reference TRBV30 and TRBJ1-5 provide the parts outside the CDR3, is SQTIHQWPATLVQPVGSPLSLECTVEGTSNPNLYWYRQAAGRGLQLLFYSVGIGQISSEVPQNLSASRPQDRQFILSSKKLLLSDSGFYLCAWSTWDRGSFGNQPQHFGDGTRLSIL.

This chain joins TRBV28 and TRBJ1-6, with D perhaps TRBD1 (5 bases). This CDR3 region has 17 residues. Germline-derived CDR1 and CDR2 are MDHEN and SYDVKM. The germline V and J ends were trimmed by 1 base and 8 bases, with 18 bases remaining between them. The CDR3 sequence: CASSLYKLGRGYSPLHF. CDR3 sequence (DNA): TGTGCCAGCAGTTTATATAAACTCGGGCGGGGGTATTCACCCCTCCACTTT.

This clone has just a few counts. The chain employs TRBV4-1 and TRBJ2-7; 11 bases agree with TRBD2. Looked up from germline, CDR1 is MGHRA and CDR2 is YSYEKL. This CDR3 is 16 amino acids long. With 1 base clipped from V and 4 bases from J, the junction kept 6 bases outside the gene matches. In DNA form, the CDR3 reads TGCGCCAGCAGCCAAGTGCCGGGACTAGCGGTTTACGAGCAGTACTTC. This sequence encodes CASSQVPGLAVYEQYF.

The CDR3 spells CATSGGFGARGQETQYF. In nucleotides, the CDR3 is TGTGCCACCAGTGGTGGCTTTGGGGCGCGGGGACAAGAGACCCAGTACTTC. The rearrangement uses TRBV24-1 and TRBJ2-5; tentative D call: TRBD2 (6 bases). V was clipped by 5 bases and J by 2 bases, with 20 bases between them. Germline V lookup: CDR1 KGHDR, CDR2 SFDVKD. The CDR3 covers 17 residues.

The count of this clone is one. The J gene is TRBJ1-4, the V gene TRBV28; D is unresolved. The CDR3 totals 13 residues. V was shortened by 2 bases and J by 8 bases, with 9 bases between the two germline ends. The V gene's germline CDR1 is MDHEN and CDR2 SYDVKM. For the CDR3, the DNA is TGTGCCAGCAGTTTAATCTGGCCCGAAAAACTGTTTTTT. Amino acids: CASSLIWPEKLFF.

The rearrangement links TRBV5-4 to TRBJ1-3, with D maybe TRBD1 (6 bases). The V gene lost 4 bases and the J gene lost 1 base, with 12 bases spanning the gap. The germline V gene has CDR1 SGHNT and CDR2 YYREEE (reference sequence). The CDR3 runs to 15 residues. CDR3 loop: CASSLGGASGNTIYF. The CDR3 coding sequence is TGTGCCAGCAGCCTAGGGGGGGCGTCTGGAAACACCATATATTTT.

The genes are TRBV28 and TRBJ1-2; 8 bases line up with TRBD1. The CDR3 runs 16 residues. Germline CDR1 MDHEN, CDR2 SYDVKM. Germline trimming cut 7 bases from V and 0 bases from J; bases unmatched to any gene: 10. The CDR3 is CASITGTGRANYGYTF. The CDR3 nucleotides are TGTGCCAGCATAACCGGGACAGGCCGCGCTAACTATGGCTACACCTTC.

This chain connects TRBV6-5 to TRBJ2-1; D is possibly TRBD1 (5 bases). This CDR3 spans 13 amino acids. The germline CDR1 and CDR2 sequences are MNHEY and SVGAGI. Trimming pared 0 bases from V and 6 bases from J, leaving 6 bases between. The CDR3 protein is CASSYSRGNEQFF. For the CDR3, the DNA is TGTGCCAGCAGTTACTCTAGGGGCAATGAGCAGTTCTTC.

Only one count was recorded for this clone. Here the CDR3 reads CASSRDRGSYGYTF. The CDR3 DNA reads TGTGCCAGCAGCCGGGACAGGGGGTCCTATGGCTACACCTTC. The rearrangement links TRBV7-2 to TRBJ1-2, with 11 nucleotides matching TRBD1. The germline CDR1 and CDR2 sequences are SGHTA and FQGNSA. The CDR3 loop spans 14 amino acids. Trimming removed 5 bases from V and 4 bases from J; junction bases left unmatched: 3.